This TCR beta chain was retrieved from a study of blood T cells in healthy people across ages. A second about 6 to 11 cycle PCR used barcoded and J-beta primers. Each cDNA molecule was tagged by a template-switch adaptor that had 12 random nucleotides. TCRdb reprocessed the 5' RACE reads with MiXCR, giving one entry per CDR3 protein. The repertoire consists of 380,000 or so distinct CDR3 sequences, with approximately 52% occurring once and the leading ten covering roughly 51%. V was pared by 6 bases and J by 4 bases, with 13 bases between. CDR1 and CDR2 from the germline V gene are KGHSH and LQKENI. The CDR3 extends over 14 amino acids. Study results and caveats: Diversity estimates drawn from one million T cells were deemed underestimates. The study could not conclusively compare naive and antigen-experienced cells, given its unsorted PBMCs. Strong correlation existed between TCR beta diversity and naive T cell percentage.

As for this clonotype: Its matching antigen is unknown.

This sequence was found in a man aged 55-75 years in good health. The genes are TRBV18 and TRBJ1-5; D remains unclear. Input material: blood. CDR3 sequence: CASSLGLGNQPQHF. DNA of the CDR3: TGTGCCAGCTCCCTCGGATTGGGGAATCAGCCCCAGCATTTT.